The 15 T cell receptor beta chains listed next were all sequenced from one sample in a study of regulatory T cells in long-lasting Graves disease. In building TCR beta libraries, iRepertoire HTBI primers were used together with Arm-PCR of CDR3 regions. MiXCR, run by TCRdb on the multiplex PCR reads, gives a single entry per CDR3 protein. The sample lists about 340,000 distinct CDR3 sequences, about 20% seen once, with roughly 27% in the top ten. The time point denotes: persistent/refractory GD, antithyroid drugs over 5 years with positive TRAb. PBMC-derived RNA was used for the TCR library. The input for sequencing was peripheral blood mononuclear cells (PBMCs), taken when the disease was refractory, from a patient treated with antithyroid drugs. These receptors all stem from a female donor with Graves disease.

Concerning this clonotype: One end of the junction does not line up with germline, which may come from a read error. The chain recombines TRBV29-1 with TRBJ2-7; 8 positions agree with TRBD1. This CDR3 is built from 13 residues. CDR1 and CDR2 from the germline V gene are SQVTM and ANQGSEA. CDR3: CSVVTGESSEQYF. Written as DNA, the CDR3 is TGCAGCGTTGTGACAGGGGAGTCCTCCGAGCAGTACTTC.

The chain combines TRBV20-1 with TRBJ1-5; D ambiguous. The germline V and J ends were trimmed by 3 bases and 0 bases, with 6 bases remaining between them. CDR3 length: 13 amino acids. The germline V gene encodes CDR1 DFQATT and CDR2 SNEGSKA (reference sequence). The CDR3 nucleotides are TGCAGTGCTAGCAGGCTTAGCAATCAGCCCCAGCATTTT. Translation gives CSASRLSNQPQHF.

J is TRBJ2-3 and V is TRBV20-1; 7 nucleotides align to TRBD2. There are 15 residues in the CDR3. Germline lookup yields CDR1 DFQATT and CDR2 SNEGSKA (reference sequence). J gave up 3 bases and V 5 bases, and 11 bases lay outside the gene matches. This CDR3 reads CSASSQAGPTDTQYF. The CDR3 DNA sequence: TGCAGTGCTTCGTCACAAGCGGGACCAACAGATACGCAGTATTTT.

This clonotype has only one observation. One end of the junction does not line up with germline, which may come from a read error. V and J are TRBV30 and TRBJ1-2, with D unclear. Germline V gene data show CDR1 as GTSNPN and CDR2 as SVGIG (reference sequence). The CDR3 covers 15 residues. This chain's CDR3 is CAWSVGTASNYGHTF. The CDR3 nucleotides are TGTGCCTGGAGTGTTGGCACAGCCTCTAACTATGGCCACACCTTC.

This clonotype has a handful of counts. This chain joins TRBV7-9 and TRBJ1-3, with a weak D call TRBD1 (6 bases). The CDR3 contains 18 residues. Trimming took 5 bases from V and 4 from J, leaving 24 bases between them. The germline V gene encodes CDR1 SEHNR and CDR2 FQNEAQ (reference sequence). CDR3 bases: TGTGCCAGCAGCCGAACCTGGGCTAACAGGGATGCAGGAAACACCATATATTTT. Protein sequence: CASSRTWANRDAGNTIYF. Using reference TRBV7-9 and TRBJ1-3 for the parts outside the CDR3, the full variable domain is DTGVSQNPRHKITKRGQNVTFRCDPISEHNRLYWYRQTLGQGPEFLTYFQNEAQLEKSRLLSDRFSAERPKGSFSTLEIQRTEQGDSAMYLCASSRTWANRDAGNTIYFGEGSWLTVV.

This clonotype was seen repeatedly, ten times or more. The gene calls are TRBV29-1 and TRBJ2-7; D uncertain. Looked up from germline, CDR1 is SQVTM and CDR2 is ANQGSEA. The CDR3 is made up of 11 amino acids. V was clipped by 6 bases and J by 6 bases, with 12 bases between them. The CDR3 protein is CSVAEQTEQYF. CDR3 nucleotide sequence: TGCAGCGTGGCGGAACAAACCGAGCAGTACTTC.

This clonotype showed up many times. The rearrangement uses TRBV6-5 and TRBJ2-7; D is unclear. V was clipped by 1 base and J by 0 bases, with 10 bases between them. The CDR3 extends over 15 amino acids. CDR1 and CDR2 from the germline V gene are MNHEY and SVGAGI. CDR3 protein: CASSYYSAASYEQYF. As DNA, the CDR3 is TGTGCCAGCAGTTACTACTCTGCCGCCTCCTACGAGCAGTACTTC.

In its sample, this clonotype was seen a few times. CDR3 region: CASSCSRKANTGELFF. The CDR3 DNA follows: TGTGCCAGCAGTTGCTCGAGAAAGGCTAACACCGGGGAGCTGTTTTTT. The chain combines TRBV6-2 or TRBV6-3 with TRBJ2-2; D gene unclear. The CDR3 has 16 residues. Germline CDR1 MNHEY, CDR2 SVGEGT. Deletions cut 4 bases from V and 2 bases from J, with 14 bases between.

In regard to this clonotype: A much larger clone sits a single nucleotide away, making a read error possible. The CDR3 nucleotides read TGTGCCAGCCGTTTACGCAGGGGACAAGAGACCCAGTACTTC. It specifies CASRLRRGQETQYF. The chain employs TRBV27 and TRBJ2-5, with a tentative D call TRBD1 (6 bases). There are 14 residues in the CDR3. Germline V lookup: CDR1 MNHEY, CDR2 SMNVEV (reference sequence).

The V and J genes are TRBV5-1 and TRBJ1-6; weak D call: TRBD1 (5 bases). The CDR3 contains 15 residues. From germline, CDR1 is SGHRS and CDR2 YFSETQ. Trimming removed 3 bases at V and 7 bases at J, with 14 bases between. The CDR3 DNA reads as TGCGCCAGCAGCTGGGGCTTGACAGACAATTCACCCCTCCACTTT. This translates into CASSWGLTDNSPLHF.

The chain employs TRBV10-2 and TRBJ1-2; 8 bases map to TRBD1. CDR1 is WSHSY, CDR2 SAAADI, per germline. This CDR3 is 14 amino acids long. With 7 bases clipped from V and 0 bases from J, the junction kept 4 bases outside the gene matches. In DNA, the CDR3 is TGCGCCAGCACTGGACAGGGAGCTAACTATGGCTACACCTTC. Its translation is CASTGQGANYGYTF.

This clonotype was counted ten times or more. The rearrangement uses TRBV2 and TRBJ1-2; D is uncertain. CDR3 size: 13 residues. CDR1 is SNHLY, CDR2 FYNNEI, per germline. Trimming removed 6 bases from V and 2 bases from J, with 10 bases in between. CDR3 bases: TGTGCCAGCAGCCCGACAAGGAACTATGGCTACACCTTC. It is translated as CASSPTRNYGYTF.

Concerning this clonotype: A much larger clone differs by one base, so this may be a read error. J is TRBJ1-5 and V is TRBV2; D unresolved. The CDR3 length is 15 residues. Germline CDR1 SNHLY, CDR2 FYNNEI. CDR3 residues: CASSEPRVSDQPQHF. The CDR3 bases are TGTGCCAGCAGTGAGCCGAGAGTTAGCGATCAGCCCCAGCATTTT.

This clonotype showed up just a few times. This rearrangement joins TRBV13 to TRBJ2-7; D possibly matches TRBD1 or TRBD2 (5 bases each). Germline V gene lookup returns CDR1 PRHDT and CDR2 FYEKMQ (reference sequence). The CDR3 covers 16 residues. The V end was cut by 2 bases, the J end by 3 bases, with 17 bases between. CDR3 nucleotide sequence: TGTGCCAGCAGCTTAAGCCCCGGGACGGTAGACTACGAGCAGTACTTC. Translated, it gives CASSLSPGTVDYEQYF. Filled out from reference TRBV13 and TRBJ2-7, the complete variable domain reads AAGVIQSPRHLIKEKRETATLKCYPIPRHDTVYWYQQGPGQDPQFLISFYEKMQSDKGSIPDRFSAQQFSDYHSELNMSSLELGDSALYFCASSLSPGTVDYEQYFGPGTRLTVT.

The chain is built from TRBV4-1 and TRBJ1-2, with a tentative D call TRBD1 (5 bases). CDR1 and CDR2 (germline): MGHRA, YSYEKL. V was clipped by 0 bases and J by 8 bases, with 13 bases between them. The CDR3 length is 14 residues. The CDR3 is CASSQDSDWGGYTF. The CDR3 DNA is TGCGCCAGCAGCCAAGATTCCGATTGGGGCGGCTACACCTTC.